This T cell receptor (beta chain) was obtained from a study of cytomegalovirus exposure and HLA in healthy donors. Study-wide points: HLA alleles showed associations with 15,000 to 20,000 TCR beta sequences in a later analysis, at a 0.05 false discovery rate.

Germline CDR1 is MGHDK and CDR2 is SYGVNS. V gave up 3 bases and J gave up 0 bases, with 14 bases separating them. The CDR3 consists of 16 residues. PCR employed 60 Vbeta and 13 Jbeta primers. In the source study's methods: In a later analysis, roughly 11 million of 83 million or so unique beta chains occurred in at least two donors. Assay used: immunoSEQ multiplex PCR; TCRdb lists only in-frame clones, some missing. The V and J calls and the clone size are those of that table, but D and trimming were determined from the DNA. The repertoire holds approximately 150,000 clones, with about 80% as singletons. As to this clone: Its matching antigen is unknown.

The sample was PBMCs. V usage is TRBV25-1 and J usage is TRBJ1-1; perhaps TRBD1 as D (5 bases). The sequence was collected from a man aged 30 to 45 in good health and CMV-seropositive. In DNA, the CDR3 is TGTGCCAGCAGTGATCGGGGACTGATTATGAACACTGAAGCTTTCTTT. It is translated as CASSDRGLIMNTEAFF. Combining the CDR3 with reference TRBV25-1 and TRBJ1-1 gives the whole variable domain EADIYQTPRYLVIGTGKKITLECSQTMGHDKMYWYQQDPGMELHLIHYSYGVNSTEKGDLSSESTVSRIRTEHFPLTLESARPSHTSQYLCASSDRGLIMNTEAFFGQGTRLTVV.